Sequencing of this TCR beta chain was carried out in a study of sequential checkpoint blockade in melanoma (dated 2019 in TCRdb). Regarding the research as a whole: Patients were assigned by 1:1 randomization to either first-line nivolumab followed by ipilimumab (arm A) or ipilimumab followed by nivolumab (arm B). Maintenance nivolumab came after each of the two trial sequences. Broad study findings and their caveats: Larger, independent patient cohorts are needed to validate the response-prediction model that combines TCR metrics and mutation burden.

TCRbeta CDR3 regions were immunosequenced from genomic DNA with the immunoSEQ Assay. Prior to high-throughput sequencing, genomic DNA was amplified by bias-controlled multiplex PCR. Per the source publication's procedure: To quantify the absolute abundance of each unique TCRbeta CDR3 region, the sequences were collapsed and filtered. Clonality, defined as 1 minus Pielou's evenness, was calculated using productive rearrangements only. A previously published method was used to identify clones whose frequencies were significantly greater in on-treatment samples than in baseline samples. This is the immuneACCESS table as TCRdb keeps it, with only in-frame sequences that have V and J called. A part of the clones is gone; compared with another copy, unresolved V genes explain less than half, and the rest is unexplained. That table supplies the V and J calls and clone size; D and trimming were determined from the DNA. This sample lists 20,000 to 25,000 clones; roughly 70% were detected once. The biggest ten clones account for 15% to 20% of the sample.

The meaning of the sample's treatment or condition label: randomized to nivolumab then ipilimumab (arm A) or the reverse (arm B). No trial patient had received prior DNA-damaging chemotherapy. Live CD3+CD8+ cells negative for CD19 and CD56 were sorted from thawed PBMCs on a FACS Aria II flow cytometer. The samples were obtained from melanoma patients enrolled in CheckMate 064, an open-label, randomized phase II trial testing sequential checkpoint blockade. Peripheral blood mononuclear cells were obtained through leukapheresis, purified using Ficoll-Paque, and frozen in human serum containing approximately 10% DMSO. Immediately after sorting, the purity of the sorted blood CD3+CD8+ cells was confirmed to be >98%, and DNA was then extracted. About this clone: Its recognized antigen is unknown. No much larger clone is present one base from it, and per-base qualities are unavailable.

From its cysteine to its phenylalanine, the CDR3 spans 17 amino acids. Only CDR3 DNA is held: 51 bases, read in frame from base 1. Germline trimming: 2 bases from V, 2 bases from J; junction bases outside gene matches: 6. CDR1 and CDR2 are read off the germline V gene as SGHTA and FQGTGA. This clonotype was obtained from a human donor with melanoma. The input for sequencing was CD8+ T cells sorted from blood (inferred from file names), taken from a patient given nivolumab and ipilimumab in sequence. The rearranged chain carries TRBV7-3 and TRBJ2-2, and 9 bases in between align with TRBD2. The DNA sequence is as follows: TGTGCCAGCAGCTTATCCGGCGGGGGGGGAAACACCGGGGAGCTGTTTTTT. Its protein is CASSLSGGGGNTGELFF.